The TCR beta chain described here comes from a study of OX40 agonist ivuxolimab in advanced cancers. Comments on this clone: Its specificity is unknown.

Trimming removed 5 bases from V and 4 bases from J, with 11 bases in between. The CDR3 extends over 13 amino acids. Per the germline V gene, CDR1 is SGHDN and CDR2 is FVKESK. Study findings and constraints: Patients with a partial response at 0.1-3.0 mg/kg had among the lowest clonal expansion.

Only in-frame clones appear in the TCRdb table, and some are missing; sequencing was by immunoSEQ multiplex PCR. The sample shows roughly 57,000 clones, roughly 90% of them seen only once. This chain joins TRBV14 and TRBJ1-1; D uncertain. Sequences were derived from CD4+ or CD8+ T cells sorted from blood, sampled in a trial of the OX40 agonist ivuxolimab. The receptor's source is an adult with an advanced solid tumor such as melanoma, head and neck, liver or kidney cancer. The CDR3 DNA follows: TGTGCCAGCAGCTCGAGTTTGATCACTGAAGCTTTCTTT. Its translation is CASSSSLITEAFF.